Below, one T cell receptor beta chain is given with its context. CDR3 size: 15 residues. The V end was cut by 3 bases, the J end by 0 bases, with 12 bases between. Germline CDR1 MDHEN, CDR2 SYDVKM. This record belongs to a study of blood T cells in healthy people across ages. PCR was performed a second time for about 6 to 11 cycles using a sample-barcoded 5' primer and a J-beta primer mix. TCRdb passed the 5' RACE reads through MiXCR, listing each CDR3 protein once. The sample records roughly 930,000 distinct CDR3 sequences, about 44% being singletons. The rearrangement joins TRBV28 to TRBJ2-7, with D perhaps matching TRBD2 (5 bases). The sample consisted of blood. This receptor was taken from a man aged 30 to 39 in good health. CDR3 sequence (DNA): TGTGCCAGCAGTTTTAGCGCAGATAGCTCCTACGAGCAGTACTTC. Residues: CASSFSADSSYEQYF.